The sequence of this T cell receptor beta chain was determined in a study of OX40 agonist ivuxolimab in advanced cancers. TCRdb's copy holds only in-frame clones and misses some; the assay was immunoSEQ multiplex PCR. The profile covers about 77,000 clones, with just under 90% appearing a single time and approximately 2.4% taken by the ten largest. This TCR was sampled from an adult with an advanced solid tumor such as melanoma, head and neck, liver or kidney cancer. Specimen: CD4+ or CD8+ T cells sorted from blood, collected in a trial of the OX40 agonist ivuxolimab.

CDR3 region: CASSKLGKTYGYTF. The CDR3 nucleotides read TGTGCCAGCAGTAAACTGGGAAAGACCTATGGCTACACCTTC. The chain employs TRBV25-1 and TRBJ1-2, with D unclear. Germline assignment: CDR1 MGHDK and CDR2 SYGVNS. There are 14 residues in the CDR3. Trimming cost V 5 bases and J 4 bases, with 14 bases left between them.